These T cell receptor beta chains were read from a single sample in a study of blood T cell repertoires in COVID-19. Clones were sequenced by immunoSEQ multiplex PCR, and TCRdb holds only the in-frame ones, with some missing. Here the sample spans under 75,000 clones, less than 85% being singletons. The sequencing input was peripheral blood. These receptor sequences come from a woman aged 50 to 65 with active or convalescent COVID-19. Both conserved end residues are trimmed from each CDR3. Each record gives: V gene, CDR3 protein.

TRBV15,ATSRDWGGRNEQY
TRBV19,ASSMSTSDNTGELF
TRBV7-6,ASSSGHHLATDTQY
TRBV5-4,ASSLAGRGSQETQY
TRBV28,ASSLWGGMNTEAF
TRBV10-3,AISQRGVDEKLF
TRBV7-2,ASSLGTSGGTQY
TRBV3-1/TRBV3-2,ASSPGLDYSQETQY
TRBV27,ASSLVDSHYEQY
TRBV18,ASSPPPTGPGYGYT
TRBV10-3,AIRVAGGTYEQY
TRBV6-2/TRBV6-3,ASSGQGGSTGELF
TRBV7-6,ASSLSQDRDSYEQY
TRBV21-1,ASSKARQGSHEQY
TRBV2,ASQTFPEAF
TRBV28,ASRSASSGNTIY
TRBV6-1,ASSEMDRASPLH
TRBV29-1,SALGQGVFSYEQY
TRBV7-2,ASSIPRRGIDTGELF
TRBV2,ASSGDSSYNEQF
TRBV18,ASSPLREGQYEQY
TRBV7-9,ASSLPGGAGANVLT
TRBV19,ASSTTGMTEAF
TRBV9,ASSVAGTGAPDTQY
TRBV19,ASSATQGSTEAF
TRBV5-1,ASSWAAGETQY
TRBV3-1/TRBV3-2,ASSRNPRLAEQF